The T cell receptor (beta chain) under discussion was sequenced for a study of control samples from healthy donors and cancer patients. About this clone: This same CDR3 is encoded by further DNA sequences in the sample.

Some clones are missing from TCRdb's copy, which holds only in-frame ones; the method was immunoSEQ multiplex PCR. The table has about 140,000 clones, around 90% seen once. CDR3 length: 13 residues. Per germline, CDR1 MDHEN and CDR2 SYDVKM. Trimming shortened V by 6 bases and J by 1 base, and 7 bases separated the two germline ends. The rearrangement joins TRBV28 to TRBJ1-5, with a possible D match to TRBD1 (5 bases). The sequence derives from a man aged 25 to 40 in good health. The sample was blood. The CDR3 spells CASSRDSNQPQHF. DNA for the CDR3: TGTGCCAGCAGCAGGGACAGCAATCAGCCCCAGCATTTT.